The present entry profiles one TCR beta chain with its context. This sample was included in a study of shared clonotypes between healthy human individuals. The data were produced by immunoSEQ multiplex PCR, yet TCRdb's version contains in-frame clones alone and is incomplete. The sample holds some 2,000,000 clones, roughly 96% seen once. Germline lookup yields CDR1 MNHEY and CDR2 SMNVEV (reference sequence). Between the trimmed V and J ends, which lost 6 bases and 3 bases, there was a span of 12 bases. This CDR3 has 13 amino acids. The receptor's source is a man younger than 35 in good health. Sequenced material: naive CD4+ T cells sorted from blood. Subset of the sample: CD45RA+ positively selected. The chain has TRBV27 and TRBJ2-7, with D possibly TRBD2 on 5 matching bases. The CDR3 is CASSYREGYEQYF. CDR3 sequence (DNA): TGTGCCAGCAGCTACCGGGAAGGCTACGAGCAGTACTTC.